This T cell receptor beta chain was sequenced in a study of cytomegalovirus exposure and HLA in healthy donors. Study context: Sequencing of about 179 million T cells in an earlier analysis found roughly 120 million unique TCR beta sequences. Early on, a data release was issued that held roughly 86 million unique TCRs from HLA-typed donors.

V gave up 0 bases and J gave up 2 bases, with 18 bases separating them. Germline CDR1 SGHRS, CDR2 YFSETQ. CDR3 length: 19 amino acids. Concerning this clone: Its cognate antigen is unknown.

PCR amplification relied on 60 Vbeta primers (plus 13 Jbeta primers). The method was immunoSEQ multiplex PCR; TCRdb's version includes in-frame clones alone and lacks a portion of them. This sample yields about 83,000 clones, of which about four fifths are seen a single time; 5.5% to 7% belongs to the top ten. Findings of the study overall: The study designated fewer than 200 TCR beta chains cytomegalovirus-associated.

The TCR was taken from a man aged 18 to 30 in good health and CMV-seropositive. The chain recombines TRBV5-1 with TRBJ2-6; the D gene is possibly TRBD1 (6 bases). Sequencing was carried out using PBMCs. In DNA form, the CDR3 reads TGCGCCAGCAGCTTGGGGCTCAGGGGCCCCTCGCCTGGGGCCAACGTCCTGACTTTC. As protein: CASSLGLRGPSPGANVLTF.